Following are 19 T cell receptor beta chains from one sample sequenced in a study of cytomegalovirus exposure and HLA in healthy donors (TCRdb year 2017). The receptor library was made with the immunoSEQ multiplex PCR assay. The multiplex PCR relied on a mix of 60 forward primers for TCR Vbeta segments and 13 reverse primers for TCR Jbeta segments. TCRdb retrieved this table from immuneACCESS and kept in-frame rearrangements only. Not all clones are present; in checked studies, unresolved V genes account for under half, and no reason is known for the remainder. For this sample there are about 72,000 clones; around 82% appear just once. The ten biggest clones cover over 1.5% of the sample. Specimen: PBMCs. These receptors all stem from a man aged 18 to 30 in good health and CMV-seronegative.

The V gene is TRBV9, the J gene TRBJ2-1; D remains ambiguous. Looked up from germline, CDR1 is SGDLS and CDR2 is YYNGEE. V lost 4 bases to trimming and J lost 9 bases, with 11 bases between them. The CDR3 totals 12 residues. CDR3 nucleotides: TGTGCCAGCAGCCCCCTTCCCGGTGAGCAGTTCTTC. Translated: CASSPLPGEQFF. Together with reference TRBV9 and TRBJ2-1, the CDR3 gives the full variable domain: DSGVTQTPKHLITATGQRVTLRCSPRSGDLSVYWYQQSLDQGLQFLIQYYNGEERAKGNILERFSAQQFPDLHSELNLSSLELGDSALYFCASSPLPGEQFFGPGTRLTVL.

This clone was seen just once. The rearrangement links TRBV5-6 to TRBJ1-1; 7 bases agree with TRBD1. This CDR3 is built from 15 residues. The germline gives CDR1 SGHDT, CDR2 YYEEEE. Unmatched junction bases numbered 6, after V lost 2 bases and J lost 2 bases. The CDR3, as DNA: TGTGCCAGCAGCTTCAGGGACAGACTAAACACTGAAGCTTTCTTT. The encoded protein is CASSFRDRLNTEAFF.

In this sample, this clone turned up once. This rearrangement joins TRBV19 to TRBJ2-3, with 13 bases identical to TRBD2. CDR3 size: 18 residues. Germline loops: CDR1 LNHDA, CDR2 SQIVND (reference sequence). V trimming: 8 bases; J trimming: 1 base; junction bases outside the gene matches: 12. In DNA form, the CDR3 reads TGTGCCAGTCCGAAGGGACTAGCGGGAAAGAGGGGCACAGATACGCAGTATTTT. It encodes CASPKGLAGKRGTDTQYF. Full variable domain (remainder filled in from reference TRBV19 and TRBJ2-3): DGGITQSPKYLFRKEGQNVTLSCEQNLNHDAMYWYRQDPGQGLRLIYYSQIVNDFQKGDIAEGYSVSREKKESFPLTVTSAQKNPTAFYLCASPKGLAGKRGTDTQYFGPGTRLTVL.

This clone was observed a few times. J is TRBJ1-5 and V is TRBV28; 9 bases map to TRBD1. The germline V gene has CDR1 MDHEN and CDR2 SYDVKM. The length of the CDR3 is 16 residues. The junction had 8 bases not matched to a gene; V was cut back by 3 bases and J by 5 bases. The CDR3 coding sequence is TGTGCCAGCAGTTTCATGAACAGGGGGCATTATCAGCCCCAGCATTTT. This sequence encodes CASSFMNRGHYQPQHF.

The J gene is TRBJ2-7, the V gene TRBV4-3; 9 positions agree with TRBD2. The CDR3 is 15 residues long. From germline, CDR1 is LGHNA and CDR2 YSLEER. The V segment lost 0 bases and the J segment 4 bases; nucleotides outside the gene matches: 4. The chain's CDR3 is CASSQDRGRAYEQYF. CDR3 nucleotide sequence: TGCGCCAGCAGCCAAGACCGCGGGAGGGCTTACGAGCAGTACTTC.

CDR3 DNA sequence: TGTGCCAGCAGTACTCTAGCGGGAGGGCCGTACGAGCAGTACTTC. It is translated as CASSTLAGGPYEQYF. The chain joins TRBV6-1 to TRBJ2-7; 12 bases agree with TRBD2. Germline V CDR1 and CDR2: MNHNS, SASEGT. The CDR3 covers 15 residues. With 5 bases clipped from V and 4 bases from J, the junction kept 6 bases outside the gene matches.

This chain joins TRBV4-1 and TRBJ2-5; TRBD2 is a possible D gene (5 bases). This CDR3 is built from 17 residues. V lost 0 bases and J lost 2, with 16 bases in between. CDR1 is MGHRA and CDR2 is YSYEKL in the germline V gene. This chain's CDR3 is CASSQDTVLAVQETQYF. The CDR3 DNA reads as TGCGCCAGCAGCCAAGATACAGTTCTAGCTGTACAAGAGACCCAGTACTTC.

The rearrangement joins TRBV28 to TRBJ1-1; TRBD1 aligns across 7 bases. CDR1 is MDHEN and CDR2 is SYDVKM in the germline V gene. J gave up 1 base and V 2 bases, and 1 base lay outside the gene matches. The CDR3 consists of 14 residues. The CDR3 DNA is TGTGCCAGCAGTTTAGGGACAGCGAACACTGAAGCTTTCTTT. It is translated as CASSLGTANTEAFF.

The table lists this clone with a few counts. The chain has TRBV6-5 and TRBJ2-1; tentatively, D is TRBD2 (5 bases). CDR3 length: 11 amino acids. The germline V and J ends were trimmed by 4 bases and 12 bases, with 10 bases remaining between them. Germline loops: CDR1 MNHEY, CDR2 SVGAGI. In DNA form, the CDR3 reads TGTGCCAGCAGTTGGGGAGAGGTGCAGTTCTTC. It is translated as CASSWGEVQFF.

The rearrangement uses TRBV15 and TRBJ1-2, with D perhaps TRBD1 (6 bases). V dropped 0 bases and J dropped 2 bases, with 16 bases sitting between them. This CDR3 comprises 17 residues. Germline V gene data show CDR1 as LNHNV and CDR2 as YYDKDF (reference sequence). CDR3 nucleotide sequence: TGTGCCACCAGCAGAGATCTAGTACAGGGACCCAACTATGGCTACACCTTC. It specifies CATSRDLVQGPNYGYTF.

The chain carries TRBV11-2 and TRBJ2-1; 9 bases are a match to TRBD2. Per the germline V gene, CDR1 is SGHAT and CDR2 is FQNNGV. V gave up 4 bases and J gave up 5 bases; unmatched junction bases: 6. The CDR3 has 15 amino acids. CDR3 in DNA: TGTGCCAGCAGCTATACGGGACTAGCTAACAATGAGCAGTTCTTC. Protein sequence: CASSYTGLANNEQFF. Full variable domain (rest looked up from reference TRBV11-2 and TRBJ2-1): EAGVAQSPRYKIIEKRQSVAFWCNPISGHATLYWYQQILGQGPKLLIQFQNNGVVDDSQLPKDRFSAERLKGVDSTLKIQPAKLEDSAVYLCASSYTGLANNEQFFGPGTRLTVL.

J is TRBJ1-5 and V is TRBV27; 7 positions agree with TRBD1. Germline CDR1 MNHEY, CDR2 SMNVEV (reference sequence). The CDR3 covers 16 residues. J lost 2 bases, V lost 3 bases, and 7 bases had no gene match. Here the CDR3 reads CASSFTVTGGNQPQHF. The CDR3 bases are TGTGCCAGCAGTTTTACGGTAACAGGGGGCAATCAGCCCCAGCATTTT.

This chain joins TRBV6-1 and TRBJ2-3, with D possibly being TRBD2 (6 bases). Germline loops: CDR1 MNHNS, CDR2 SASEGT. CDR3 size: 14 residues. V lost 4 bases and J lost 2, with 10 bases in between. This CDR3 is CASSGGGDTDTQYF. The CDR3 DNA follows: TGTGCCAGCAGTGGGGGCGGGGACACAGATACGCAGTATTTT.

V usage is TRBV7-9 and J usage is TRBJ2-3; 9 nucleotides match TRBD2. This CDR3 is built from 16 residues. Germline trimming cut 5 bases from V and 0 bases from J; bases unmatched to any gene: 6. Germline V gives CDR1 SEHNR, CDR2 FQNEAQ (reference sequence). The DNA for the CDR3 is TGTGCCAGCAGCATCCTACTAGCGGGTAGCACAGATACGCAGTATTTT. Translation: CASSILLAGSTDTQYF.

V gene TRBV18 combines with J gene TRBJ1-3, with TRBD1 identical over 7 bases. Trimming removed 3 bases from V and 2 bases from J; junction bases left unmatched: 7. The CDR3 is 16 amino acids. The V gene's germline CDR1 is KGHSH and CDR2 LQKENI. The CDR3 region has the DNA TGTGCCAGCTCACCCCGACAGGGTACGGCTGGAAACACCATATATTTT. As protein: CASSPRQGTAGNTIYF.

The CDR3 loop is CASSHRVTASTDTQYF. CDR3 sequence (DNA): TGTGCCAGCAGCCACAGGGTTACGGCAAGCACAGATACGCAGTATTTT. The chain carries TRBV28 and TRBJ2-3; tentative D call: TRBD1 (6 bases). The CDR3 has 16 residues. V was pared by 6 bases and J by 0 bases, with 16 bases between. Germline V lookup: CDR1 MDHEN, CDR2 SYDVKM.

The V gene is TRBV7-9, the J gene TRBJ2-3, with 8 bases matching TRBD1. The CDR3 spans 15 residues. In germline, CDR1 is SEHNR, CDR2 FQNEAQ (reference sequence). The trim removed 2 bases at V and 5 bases at J, leaving 6 bases unmatched. The CDR3 spells CASSLSQGAEDTQYF. The CDR3 coding sequence is TGTGCCAGCAGCTTATCCCAGGGGGCTGAAGATACGCAGTATTTT.

The V gene is TRBV7-9, the J gene TRBJ1-1; TRBD1 agrees at 8 bases. There are 14 residues in the CDR3. Germline V lookup: CDR1 SEHNR, CDR2 FQNEAQ (reference sequence). Trimming at V came to 7 bases and at J to 2 bases, leaving 6 bases not matched to a gene. CDR3 region: CASIPGQVNTEAFF. The CDR3 DNA follows: TGTGCCAGCATCCCGGGACAGGTAAACACTGAAGCTTTCTTT.

The gene calls are TRBV10-2 and TRBJ2-5; possible D gene TRBD1, 5 bases. Trimming stripped 9 bases from V and 3 bases from J, with 17 bases between. The CDR3 runs 14 residues. Germline CDR1 is WSHSY and CDR2 is SAAADI. The CDR3 loop reads CASKGAGSKETQYF. The CDR3 DNA reads TGCGCCAGTAAAGGGGCCGGAAGCAAAGAGACCCAGTACTTC.